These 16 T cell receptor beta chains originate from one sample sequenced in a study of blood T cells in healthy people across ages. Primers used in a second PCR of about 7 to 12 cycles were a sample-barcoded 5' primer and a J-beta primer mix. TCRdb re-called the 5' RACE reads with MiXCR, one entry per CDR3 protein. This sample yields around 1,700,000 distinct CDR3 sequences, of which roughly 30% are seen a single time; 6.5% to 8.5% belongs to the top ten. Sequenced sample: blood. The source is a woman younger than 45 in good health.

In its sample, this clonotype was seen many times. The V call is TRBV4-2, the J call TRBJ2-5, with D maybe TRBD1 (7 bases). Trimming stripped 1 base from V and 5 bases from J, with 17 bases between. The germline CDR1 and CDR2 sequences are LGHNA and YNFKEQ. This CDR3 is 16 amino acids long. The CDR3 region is CASSQVSAGGMETQYF. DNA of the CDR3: TGTGCCAGCAGCCAAGTGTCCGCAGGGGGGATGGAGACCCAGTACTTC.

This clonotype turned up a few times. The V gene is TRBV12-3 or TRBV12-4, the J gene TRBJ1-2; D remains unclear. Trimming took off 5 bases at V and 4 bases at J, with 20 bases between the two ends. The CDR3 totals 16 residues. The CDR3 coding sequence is TGTGCCAGCAGTCAATCGACAAGCCCAGTCCTCTATGGCTACACCTTC. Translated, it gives CASSQSTSPVLYGYTF.

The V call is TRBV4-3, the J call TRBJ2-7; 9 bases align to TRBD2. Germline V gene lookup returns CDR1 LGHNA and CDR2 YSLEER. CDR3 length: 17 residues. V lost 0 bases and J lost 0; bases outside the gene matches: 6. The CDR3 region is CASSQDRAGGTSYEQYF. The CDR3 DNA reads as TGCGCCAGCAGCCAAGATCGAGCGGGGGGTACCTCCTACGAGCAGTACTTC.

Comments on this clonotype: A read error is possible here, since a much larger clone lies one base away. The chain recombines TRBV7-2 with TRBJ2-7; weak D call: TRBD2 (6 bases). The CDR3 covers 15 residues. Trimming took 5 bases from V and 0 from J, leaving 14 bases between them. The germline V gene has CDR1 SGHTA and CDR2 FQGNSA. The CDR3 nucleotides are TGTGCCAGCAGCCCACCACGGCGGGGCTCCTACGAGCAGTACTTC. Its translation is CASSPPRRGSYEQYF.

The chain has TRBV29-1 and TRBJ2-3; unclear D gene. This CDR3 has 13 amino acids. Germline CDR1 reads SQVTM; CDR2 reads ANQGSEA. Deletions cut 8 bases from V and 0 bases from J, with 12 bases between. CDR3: CSFRSFSTDTQYF. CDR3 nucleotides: TGCAGCTTCAGGTCTTTCAGCACAGATACGCAGTATTTT.

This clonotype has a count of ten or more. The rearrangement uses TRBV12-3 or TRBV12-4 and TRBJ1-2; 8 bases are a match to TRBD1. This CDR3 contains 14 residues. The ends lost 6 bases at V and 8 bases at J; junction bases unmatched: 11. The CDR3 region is CASSPRQGAGGYTF. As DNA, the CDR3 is TGTGCCAGCAGCCCACGTCAGGGGGCGGGCGGCTACACCTTC.

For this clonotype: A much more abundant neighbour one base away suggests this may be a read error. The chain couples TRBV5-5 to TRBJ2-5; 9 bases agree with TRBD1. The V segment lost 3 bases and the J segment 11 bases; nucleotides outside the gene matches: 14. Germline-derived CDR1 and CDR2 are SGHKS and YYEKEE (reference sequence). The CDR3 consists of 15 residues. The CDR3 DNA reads TGTGCCAGCAGCTCCCAGGGGACAGGGAACTATGAGCAGTACTTC. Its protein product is CASSSQGTGNYEQYF.

The CDR3 coding sequence is TGCAGCGTCCGAGAGACGACAGGGGATCGGGGCAATGAGCAGTTCTTC. Protein: CSVRETTGDRGNEQFF. This chain connects TRBV29-1 to TRBJ2-1; 8 bases match TRBD1. This CDR3 has 16 residues. V dropped 6 bases and J dropped 6; count of bases not matched to a gene: 16. Per germline, CDR1 SQVTM and CDR2 ANQGSEA.

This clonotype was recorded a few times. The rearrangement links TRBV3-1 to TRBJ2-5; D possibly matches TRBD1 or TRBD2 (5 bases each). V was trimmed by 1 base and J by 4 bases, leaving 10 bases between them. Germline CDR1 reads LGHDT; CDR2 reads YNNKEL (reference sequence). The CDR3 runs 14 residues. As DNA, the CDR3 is TGTGCCAGCAGCCAAGCTTGGGACGGAGAGACCCAGTACTTC. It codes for CASSQAWDGETQYF.

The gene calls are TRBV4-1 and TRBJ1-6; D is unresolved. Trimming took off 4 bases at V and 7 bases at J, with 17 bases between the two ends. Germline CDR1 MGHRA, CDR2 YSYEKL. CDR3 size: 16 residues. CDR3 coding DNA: TGCGCCAGCAGCCGGATGGCGGTAGAGAACAATTCACCCCTCCACTTT. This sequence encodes CASSRMAVENNSPLHF.

The CDR3 region is CASSTPGQETQYF. The CDR3 nucleotides read TGTGCCAGCAGCACGCCGGGGCAAGAGACCCAGTACTTC. The chain couples TRBV3-1 to TRBJ2-5; maybe TRBD2 (5 bases). CDR1 is LGHDT and CDR2 is YNNKEL in the germline V gene (reference sequence). There are 13 residues in the CDR3. The germline V and J ends were trimmed by 5 bases and 2 bases, with 9 bases remaining between them.

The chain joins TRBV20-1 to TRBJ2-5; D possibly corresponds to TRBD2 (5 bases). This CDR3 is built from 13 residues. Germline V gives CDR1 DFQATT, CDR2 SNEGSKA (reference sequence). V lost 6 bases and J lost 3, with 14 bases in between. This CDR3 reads CSAVGEVKETQYF. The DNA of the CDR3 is TGCAGTGCCGTGGGAGAAGTAAAAGAGACCCAGTACTTC.

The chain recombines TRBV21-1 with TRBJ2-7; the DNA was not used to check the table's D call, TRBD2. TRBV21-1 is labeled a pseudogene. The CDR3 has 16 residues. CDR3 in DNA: TGTGCCAGCAGCAAAGAGAGAGGGCAGGTCGCCTACGAGCAGTACTTC. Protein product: CASSKERGQVAYEQYF.

The CDR3 DNA reads TGCGCCAGCAGCTTGTGGACAGAATCCTATGGCTACACCTTC. Translating it yields CASSLWTESYGYTF. J is TRBJ1-2 and V is TRBV5-1, with a weak D call TRBD1 (6 bases). The CDR3 covers 14 residues. Per the germline V gene, CDR1 is SGHRS and CDR2 is YFSETQ. With 1 base removed from V and 4 bases from J, the gap between germline ends came to 11 bases.

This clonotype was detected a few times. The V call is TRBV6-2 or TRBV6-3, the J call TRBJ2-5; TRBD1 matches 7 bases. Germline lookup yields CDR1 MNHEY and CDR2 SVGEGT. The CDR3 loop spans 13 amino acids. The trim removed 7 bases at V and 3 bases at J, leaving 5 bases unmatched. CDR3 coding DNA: TGTGCCAGCATCGACGACAGGGAAGAGACCCAGTACTTC. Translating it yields CASIDDREETQYF.

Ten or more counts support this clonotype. DNA of the CDR3: TGTGCCAGCAGCTTATTGGGGTTCGAGCAGTACTTC. This sequence encodes CASSLLGFEQYF. The chain uses TRBV7-9 and TRBJ2-7; D unresolved. The length of the CDR3 is 12 residues. Germline V gives CDR1 SEHNR, CDR2 FQNEAQ (reference sequence). Trimming pared 2 bases from V and 6 bases from J, leaving 8 bases between.